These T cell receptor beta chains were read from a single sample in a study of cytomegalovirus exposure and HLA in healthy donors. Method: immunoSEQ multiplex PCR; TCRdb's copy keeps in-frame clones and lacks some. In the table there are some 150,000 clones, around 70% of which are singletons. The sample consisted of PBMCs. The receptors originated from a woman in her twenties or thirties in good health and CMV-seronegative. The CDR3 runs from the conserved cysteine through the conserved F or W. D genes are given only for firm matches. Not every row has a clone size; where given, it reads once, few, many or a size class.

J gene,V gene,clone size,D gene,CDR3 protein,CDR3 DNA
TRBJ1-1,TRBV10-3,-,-,CAISEDVGQSNTEAFF,TGTGCCATCAGTGAGGATGTAGGACAGTCGAACACTGAAGCTTTCTTT
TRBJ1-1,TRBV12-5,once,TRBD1,CASGSDRENTEAFF,TGTGCTAGTGGCTCAGACAGGGAGAACACTGAAGCTTTCTTT
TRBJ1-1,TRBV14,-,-,CASSQLAVNTEAFF,TGTGCCAGCAGCCAATTAGCGGTGAACACTGAAGCTTTCTTT
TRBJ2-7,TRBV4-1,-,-,CASSQHRSYEQYF,TGCGCCAGCAGCCAACACAGATCCTACGAGCAGTACTTC
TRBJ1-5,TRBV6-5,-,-,CASSRTGLSNQPQHF,TGTGCCAGCAGTCGTACAGGGTTATCCAATCAGCCCCAGCATTTT
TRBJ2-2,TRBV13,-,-,CASSSRGRLAGELFF,TGTGCCAGCAGCTCCCGGGGTAGATTGGCCGGGGAGCTGTTTTTT
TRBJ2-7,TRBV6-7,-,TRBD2,CASSYREDPYEQYF,TGTGCCAGCAGTTATCGGGAGGACCCCTACGAGCAGTACTTC
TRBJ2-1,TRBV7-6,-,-,CASSLGGYEQFF,TGTGCCAGCAGCTTAGGAGGCTATGAGCAGTTCTTC
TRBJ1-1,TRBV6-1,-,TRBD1,CASSELGRDSVEAFF,TGTGCCAGCAGTGAATTGGGGCGGGACAGTGTTGAAGCTTTCTTT
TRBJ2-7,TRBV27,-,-,CASRRDSGFSYEQYF,TGTGCCAGCAGACGAGATAGCGGTTTCTCCTACGAGCAGTACTTC
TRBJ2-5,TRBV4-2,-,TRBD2,CASSQGRGGQETQYF,TGTGCCAGCAGCCAAGGGCGGGGGGGCCAAGAGACCCAGTACTTC
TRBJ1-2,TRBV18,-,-,CASSPYSRGYTF,TGTGCCAGCTCACCATACAGTCGGGGCTACACCTTC
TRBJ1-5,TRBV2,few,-,CASAGGNQPQHF,TGTGCCAGCGCAGGGGGCAATCAGCCCCAGCATTTT
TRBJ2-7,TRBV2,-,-,CASSERASSPYEQYF,TGTGCCAGCAGTGAACGGGCTAGCTCCCCCTACGAGCAGTACTTC
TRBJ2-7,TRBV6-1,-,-,CASSDVYEQYF,TGTGCCAGCAGTGATGTATACGAGCAGTACTTC
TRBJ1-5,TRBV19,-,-,CASSTPQGGQPQHF,TGTGCCAGTAGTACCCCCCAGGGTGGCCAGCCCCAGCATTTT
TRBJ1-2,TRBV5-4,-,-,CASGTTGREYGYTF,TGTGCCAGCGGGACAACAGGGAGAGAGTATGGCTACACCTTC
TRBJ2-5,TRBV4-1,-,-,CASSQDRTGGVWETQYF,TGCGCCAGCAGCCAAGATCGTACCGGAGGAGTATGGGAGACCCAGTACTTC
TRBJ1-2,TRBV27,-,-,CASSLGREGGYTF,TGTGCCAGCAGTTTAGGCAGGGAGGGTGGCTACACCTTC
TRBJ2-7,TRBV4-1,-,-,CASSPSRDEQYF,TGCGCCAGCAGCCCCTCGAGGGACGAGCAGTACTTC
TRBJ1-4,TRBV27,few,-,CASSLMQGEKLFF,TGTGCCAGCAGTTTAATGCAGGGAGAAAAACTGTTTTTT
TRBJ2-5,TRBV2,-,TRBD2,CASTRGTSTAETQYF,TGTGCCAGCACTCGAGGGACTAGCACCGCCGAGACCCAGTACTTC
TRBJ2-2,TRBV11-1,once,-,CASSLLDGRGTGELFF,TGTGCCAGCAGCTTATTAGACGGGAGAGGCACCGGGGAGCTGTTTTTT